This T cell receptor beta chain originates from a study of T cells in Graves' hyperthyroidism and ophthalmopathy. General observations from the study: Most clonotypes expanded in the thyroid (above 0.001) were also present in blood. Ophthalmopathy was model-predicted a median approximately 6.9 months pre-onset.

Trimming removed 4 bases from V and 2 bases from J; junction bases left unmatched: 10. CDR3 length: 16 amino acids. This clonotype came up once. Its antigen remains unknown. Amplification of TCR beta CDR3 regions was performed using RNA transcripts as template. The HTBI primer set drove a first-round RT-PCR of the TCR CDR3. In TCRdb, the multiplex PCR reads were re-called with MiXCR into one record per CDR3 protein. The sample records roughly 520,000 distinct CDR3 sequences, around 22% being singletons. The material sequenced was blood. The sequence was obtained from a woman aged 25-40 years with Graves' ophthalmopathy. V is TRBV12-3 or TRBV12-4 and J is TRBJ2-7; 8 nucleotides line up with TRBD1. The CDR3 here is CASSSTGQGTTYEQYF. CDR3 in DNA: TGTGCCAGCAGTTCGACAGGACAGGGTACAACCTACGAGCAGTACTTC.